This TCR beta chain was documented in a study of T cell responses to AZD1222 COVID-19 vaccine. The study's findings and limits: Among the donors, most were white British and more were female, and clonal diversity was possibly underestimated.

Germline CDR1 reads LGHDT; CDR2 reads YNNKEL (reference sequence). The ends were cut back, 8 bases at V and 5 bases at J, with 15 bases in the middle. The CDR3 extends over 13 amino acids. As regards this clone: Its antigen is still unknown.

This table comes from immunoSEQ multiplex PCR, and its TCRdb copy is limited to in-frame clones, with some not included. The sample consists of 100,000 to 120,000 clones, around nine tenths of them appearing once. The rearrangement links TRBV3-1 (or the pseudogene TRBV3-2) to TRBJ2-5; D is perhaps TRBD2 (6 bases). This sequence originates from an adult in good health. The specimen was peripheral blood, collected on day 0 of MenACWY control vaccination. The CDR3 loop is CASVLSGRETQYF. Written as DNA, the CDR3 is TGTGCCAGCGTCCTCTCAGGGAGGGAGACCCAGTACTTC.